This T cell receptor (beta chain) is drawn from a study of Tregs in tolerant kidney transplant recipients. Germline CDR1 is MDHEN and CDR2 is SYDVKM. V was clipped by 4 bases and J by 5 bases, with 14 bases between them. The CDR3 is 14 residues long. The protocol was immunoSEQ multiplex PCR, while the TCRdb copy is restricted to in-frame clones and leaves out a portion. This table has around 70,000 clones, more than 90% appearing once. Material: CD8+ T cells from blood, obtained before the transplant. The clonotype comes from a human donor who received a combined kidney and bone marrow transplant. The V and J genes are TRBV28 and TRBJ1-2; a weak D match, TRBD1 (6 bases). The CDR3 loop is CASSSPGGGYGYTF. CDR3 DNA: TGTGCCAGCAGTTCCCCGGGAGGGGGTTATGGCTACACCTTC.